These 3 T cell receptor beta chains originate from one sample sequenced in a study of shared clonotypes between healthy human individuals. The protocol was immunoSEQ multiplex PCR, while the TCRdb copy is restricted to in-frame clones and leaves out a portion. Here the sample spans about 120,000 clones, about 70% being singletons. The sample taken for sequencing was memory CD8+ T cells sorted from blood. Subset described: CD45RO+ cells pooled with CCR7-negative TemRA cells. All receptors derive from a woman younger than 45 in good health.

The rearrangement uses TRBV19 and TRBJ2-7, with a tentative D call TRBD1 (6 bases). The CDR3 totals 13 residues. Germline CDR1 and CDR2: LNHDA and SQIVND (reference sequence). V was pared by 6 bases and J by 5 bases, with 14 bases between. CDR3 DNA sequence: TGTGCCAGTAGGGAAGGGGGTGGCCACGAGCAGTACTTC. Translated, it gives CASREGGGHEQYF.

This clone was detected a few times. This sequence joins TRBV11-2 and TRBJ2-7, with D perhaps matching TRBD2 (5 bases). The CDR3 is 13 amino acids. The germline CDR1 and CDR2 sequences are SGHAT and FQNNGV. Trimming cost V 5 bases and J 2 bases, with 10 bases left between them. This chain's CDR3 is CASSAGLAYEQYF. In nucleotides, the CDR3 is TGTGCCAGCAGCGCAGGACTGGCCTACGAGCAGTACTTC.

V and J are TRBV19 and TRBJ2-3, with 7 bases that match TRBD1. V was clipped by 6 bases and J by 3 bases; unmatched bases: 6. Germline CDR1 and CDR2: LNHDA and SQIVND (reference sequence). The CDR3 sequence is 14 residues long. As DNA, the CDR3 is TGTGCCAGTAGAGTGACAGGGTCTACAGATACGCAGTATTTT. It yields the protein CASRVTGSTDTQYF.